This passage covers 14 T cell receptor beta chains from one sample sequenced in a study of T cell responses to AZD1222 COVID-19 vaccine. Using immunoSEQ multiplex PCR, the repertoire was profiled, and TCRdb retains in-frame clones only, with some absent. The sample lists roughly 100,000 clones; under 90% were seen once. Sequenced here: peripheral blood, sampled on day 0 of AZD1222 vaccination. These receptors were collected from an adult in good health.

Here the CDR3 DNA reads TGTGCCAGCCGTGACAGGGGGTCGGGGAACTATGGCTACACCTTC. Residues: CASRDRGSGNYGYTF. V usage is TRBV27 and J usage is TRBJ1-2; 9 bases fit TRBD1. The germline V gene has CDR1 MNHEY and CDR2 SMNVEV (reference sequence). The CDR3 is made up of 15 amino acids. The V and J ends lost 8 bases and 2 bases, in that order; junction bases with no gene match: 9.

CDR3 in DNA: TGTGCCAGCGGAATCCTATCGAACACCGGGGAGCTGTTTTTT. Translating gives CASGILSNTGELFF. The chain links TRBV2 to TRBJ2-2; D gene unclear. This CDR3 spans 14 amino acids. Germline lookup yields CDR1 SNHLY and CDR2 FYNNEI. V lost 8 bases, J lost 0 bases, and 10 bases lay in between.

The CDR3 sequence: CASSQNTGQETDTQYF. In DNA form, the CDR3 reads TGCGCCAGCAGCCAAAATACGGGACAGGAAACAGATACGCAGTATTTT. The chain joins TRBV4-1 to TRBJ2-3, with TRBD1 identical over 8 bases. CDR1 and CDR2 from the germline V gene are MGHRA and YSYEKL. Trimming removed 2 bases from V and 3 bases from J; junction bases left unmatched: 7. The length of the CDR3 is 16 residues.

The V call is TRBV14, the J call TRBJ1-4; no reliable D call. This CDR3 comprises 13 residues. The V end lost 6 bases, the J end lost 0 bases, and 5 bases lay between the germline ends. Germline V lookup: CDR1 SGHDN, CDR2 FVKESK. In DNA form, the CDR3 reads TGTGCCAGCAGGGGGACAACTAATGAAAAACTGTTTTTT. It codes for CASRGTTNEKLFF.

The CDR3 loop reads CASSLAFAGAKETQYF. For the CDR3, the DNA is TGTGCCAGCAGCTTAGCGTTCGCGGGAGCGAAAGAGACCCAGTACTTC. The chain joins TRBV7-2 to TRBJ2-5; TRBD2 aligns across 7 bases. V lost 0 bases, J lost 3 bases, and 7 bases stayed unmatched. CDR3 size: 16 residues. Germline V gene data show CDR1 as SGHTA and CDR2 as FQGNSA.

The CDR3: CASRPPGQGWTEAFF. Here the CDR3 DNA reads TGTGCCAGCAGGCCTCCGGGACAGGGTTGGACTGAAGCTTTCTTT. This chain links TRBV28 with TRBJ1-1, with TRBD1 identical over 9 bases. Germline trimming cut 6 bases from V and 5 bases from J; bases unmatched to any gene: 10. The CDR3 has 15 residues. Per the germline V gene, CDR1 is MDHEN and CDR2 is SYDVKM.

This rearrangement joins TRBV19 to TRBJ1-4; D gene unclear. The germline gives CDR1 LNHDA, CDR2 SQIVND (reference sequence). There are 15 residues in the CDR3. The V end lost 6 bases, the J end lost 9 bases, and 20 bases lay between the germline ends. The CDR3 sequence is CASRSKDGLWKKLFF. The CDR3 DNA reads TGTGCCAGTAGGAGCAAGGACGGACTTTGGAAAAAACTGTTTTTT.

Of note for this clone: Relative to the germline gene, one junction end is altered; a read error may explain this. This sample also contains other DNA sequences that code for the same CDR3. The chain couples TRBV6-5 to TRBJ1-3; 8 bases align to TRBD1. Per germline, CDR1 MNHEY and CDR2 SVGAGI. The length of the CDR3 is 15 residues. The CDR3 here is CASSYSDRATGTIYF. The CDR3 nucleotides read TGCGCCAGCAGTTACTCGGACAGGGCGACGGGGACCATATATTTT.

The V call is TRBV10-3, the J call TRBJ2-3, with 8 bases aligning to TRBD1. The V gene end was trimmed by 2 bases and the J gene end by 5 bases; junction bases not matched to a gene: 6. The CDR3 extends over 15 amino acids. Per germline, CDR1 ENHRY and CDR2 SYGVKD. The CDR3 sequence: CAISEKQTGGDTQYF. The DNA for the CDR3 is TGTGCCATCAGTGAGAAGCAAACAGGGGGAGATACGCAGTATTTT.

The rearrangement joins TRBV3-1 (or the pseudogene TRBV3-2) to TRBJ1-2; tentative D call: TRBD1 (5 bases). Germline assignment: CDR1 LGHDT and CDR2 YNNKEL (reference sequence). The CDR3 extends over 14 amino acids. Trimming took off 1 base at V and 5 bases at J, with 11 bases between the two ends. The CDR3 DNA reads as TGTGCCAGCAGCCAAGCGGGGCAGGCGTATGGCTACACCTTC. As protein: CASSQAGQAYGYTF.

The chain links TRBV5-1 to TRBJ2-3; 10 bases line up with TRBD2. The CDR3 spans 16 residues. Germline loops: CDR1 SGHRS, CDR2 YFSETQ. J gave up 2 bases and V 0 bases, and 3 bases lay outside the gene matches. The CDR3 spells CASSLVLAGDTDTQYF. The CDR3 DNA sequence: TGCGCCAGCAGCTTGGTGCTAGCGGGAGACACAGATACGCAGTATTTT.

The gene calls are TRBV11-3 and TRBJ2-1, with D uncertain. This CDR3 contains 14 residues. In germline, CDR1 is SGHNT, CDR2 YENEEA. The V end was cut by 5 bases, the J end by 6 bases, with 14 bases between. CDR3 residues: CASSPMTTSNEQFF. The CDR3 DNA follows: TGTGCCAGCAGCCCCATGACCACCTCCAATGAGCAGTTCTTC.

V gene TRBV3-1 (or the pseudogene TRBV3-2) combines with J gene TRBJ2-1; TRBD2 matches 9 bases. This CDR3 is 14 amino acids long. V dropped 2 bases and J dropped 9; count of bases not matched to a gene: 5. Germline loops: CDR1 LGHDT, CDR2 YNNKEL (reference sequence). CDR3 sequence reads: CASSQLAGEAEQFF. The CDR3 region has the DNA TGTGCCAGCAGCCAATTAGCGGGAGAAGCTGAGCAGTTCTTC.

The rearrangement uses TRBV2 and TRBJ2-7, with 9 bases matching TRBD1. The V and J ends lost 6 bases and 3 bases, in that order; junction bases with no gene match: 6. The CDR3 runs to 14 residues. Germline V gene sequence: CDR1 SNHLY, CDR2 FYNNEI. CDR3: CASSPGQGHYEQYF. Written as DNA, the CDR3 is TGTGCCAGCAGCCCGGGACAGGGCCACTACGAGCAGTACTTC.